Shown below are 13 T cell receptor beta chains from a single sample sequenced in a study of blood T cells in healthy people across ages. Next came a second PCR, run for about 7 to 12 cycles, which used a sample-barcoded 5' primer along with a J-beta primer mix. TCRdb independently ran MiXCR on the 5' RACE reads; one entry per CDR3 protein. The table lists around 1,900,000 distinct CDR3 sequences, about 39% of them singletons. Material for sequencing was blood. These receptor sequences come from a human donor in good health.

To note about this clonotype: A read error may be the cause here, since a much bigger clone is one base away. The V and J genes are TRBV12-3 or TRBV12-4 and TRBJ2-5, with a tentative D call TRBD1 (5 bases). V was pared by 7 bases and J by 8 bases, with 20 bases between. There are 14 residues in the CDR3. Written as DNA, the CDR3 is TGTGCCAGCACTAGTCAAGGGGCAGGGATAACCCAGTACTTC. Its translation: CASTSQGAGITQYF.

This clonotype was observed a handful of times. This chain uses TRBV11-1 with TRBJ1-1; 10 bases fit TRBD1. V gave up 4 bases and J gave up 4 bases; unmatched junction bases: 6. Germline CDR1 SGHAT, CDR2 FQDESV (reference sequence). The CDR3 contains 15 residues. The CDR3 loop is CASSSWTGGTTEAFF. CDR3 DNA sequence: TGTGCCAGCAGCTCCTGGACAGGGGGTACCACTGAAGCTTTCTTT.

This chain joins TRBV7-3 and TRBJ2-3; D ambiguous. CDR3 length: 14 residues. Germline-derived CDR1 and CDR2 are SGHTA and FQGTGA. V lost 2 bases and J 6 bases, leaving 12 bases between the germline ends. The CDR3 is CASSLALNGDTQYF. The CDR3 region has the DNA TGTGCCAGCAGCTTAGCCCTCAACGGGGATACGCAGTATTTT.

The rearrangement links TRBV7-2 to TRBJ1-2; 9 positions agree with TRBD1. J gave up 5 bases and V 5 bases, and 9 bases lay outside the gene matches. Looked up from germline, CDR1 is SGHTA and CDR2 is FQGNSA. The CDR3 contains 15 residues. The CDR3 DNA reads as TGTGCCAGCAGCCCAGCGCCGGGACAGGGATATGGCTACACCTTC. The encoded protein is CASSPAPGQGYGYTF.

V usage is TRBV29-1 and J usage is TRBJ2-3; D is possibly TRBD2 (6 bases). Germline assignment: CDR1 SQVTM and CDR2 ANQGSEA. The CDR3 is 15 residues long. V shed 4 bases and J shed 2 bases, with 16 bases lying between them. This CDR3 is CSVVSSARPTDTQYF. CDR3 coding DNA: TGCAGCGTTGTATCTAGCGCACGACCCACAGATACGCAGTATTTT.

This clonotype was seen more than once but under ten times. The chain couples TRBV27 to TRBJ1-4, with TRBD1 matching 7 bases. V trimming: 7 bases; J trimming: 4 bases; junction bases outside the gene matches: 6. Germline assignment: CDR1 MNHEY and CDR2 SMNVEV (reference sequence). CDR3 size: 14 residues. The CDR3 loop is CASKGQRLNEKLFF. In nucleotides, the CDR3 is TGTGCCAGCAAGGGACAGAGACTTAATGAAAAACTGTTTTTT.

The CDR3 DNA reads as TGTGCTAGTGGGCACCGGGACAGGGGGCAAGTTCCTCAAGAGACCCAGTACTTC. This sequence encodes CASGHRDRGQVPQETQYF. This rearrangement joins TRBV12-5 to TRBJ2-5, with TRBD1 identical over 12 bases. The V segment lost 6 bases and the J segment 2 bases; nucleotides outside the gene matches: 13. This CDR3 is built from 18 residues. CDR1 and CDR2 from the germline V gene are LGHNT and FRNRAP.

The chain links TRBV9 to TRBJ2-7; D perhaps matches TRBD2 (6 bases). This CDR3 comprises 12 residues. CDR1 is SGDLS, CDR2 YYNGEE, per germline. Trimming stripped 9 bases from V and 0 bases from J, with 10 bases between. The CDR3 is CANGGYSYEQYF. The DNA of the CDR3 is TGTGCCAACGGGGGATACTCCTACGAGCAGTACTTC.

This clonotype was counted between two and nine times. The chain employs TRBV6-5 and TRBJ2-5; no firm D call. V gave up 5 bases and J gave up 11 bases, with 18 bases separating them. CDR3 size: 13 residues. Germline V gives CDR1 MNHEY, CDR2 SVGAGI. The CDR3 nucleotides read TGTGCCAGCAGTGGGAATGGGTGGCTTGAGCAGTACTTC. This sequence encodes CASSGNGWLEQYF.

The V call is TRBV5-5, the J call TRBJ1-2, with D unresolved. Germline CDR1 and CDR2: SGHKS and YYEKEE (reference sequence). The V gene lost 1 base and the J gene lost 8 bases, with 18 bases spanning the gap. This CDR3 contains 15 residues. This chain's CDR3 is CASSLIYDSLRGYTF. CDR3 DNA: TGTGCCAGCAGCTTGATCTACGACTCGCTAAGGGGCTACACCTTC.

This chain connects TRBV7-2 to TRBJ1-2, with D maybe TRBD1 (5 bases). The V gene lost 7 bases and the J gene lost 4 bases, with 22 bases spanning the gap. The CDR3 sequence is 16 residues long. CDR1 and CDR2 from the germline V gene are SGHTA and FQGNSA. The CDR3 is CASTSHGAGNGYGYTF. Here the CDR3 DNA reads TGTGCCAGCACCTCCCACGGGGCAGGGAATGGCTATGGCTACACCTTC. The entire variable domain, with the rest obtained from reference TRBV7-2 and TRBJ1-2, is as follows: GAGVSQSPSNKVTEKGKDVELRCDPISGHTALYWYRQSLGQGLEFLIYFQGNSAPDKSGLPSDRFSAERTGGSVSTLTIQRTQQEDSAVYLCASTSHGAGNGYGYTFGSGTRLTVV.

This clonotype showed up just a few times. The CDR3, as DNA: TGTGCCAGCAGTTACTCGGCGGGTTCCCTGTTGGATACGCAGTATTTT. Translation: CASSYSAGSLLDTQYF. The rearrangement links TRBV6-5 to TRBJ2-3, with D possibly TRBD2 on 5 matching bases. The CDR3 sequence is 16 residues long. Germline CDR1 reads MNHEY; CDR2 reads SVGAGI. Trimming removed 0 bases at V and 6 bases at J, with 16 bases between.

This clonotype was detected only a few times. The V call is TRBV28, the J call TRBJ1-2, with no clear D. Trimming cost V 1 base and J 2 bases, with 8 bases left between them. The CDR3 contains 14 residues. Germline V gene data show CDR1 as MDHEN and CDR2 as SYDVKM. Here the CDR3 reads CASSLYPGNYGYTF. The CDR3 nucleotides are TGTGCCAGCAGTTTATATCCGGGGAACTATGGCTACACCTTC.